One and the same sample provided the 8 T cell receptor beta chains below, sequenced in a study of blood T cell repertoires in COVID-19. Sequencing used immunoSEQ multiplex PCR; TCRdb keeps in-frame clones, though not all of them. The sample has about 440,000 clones; around 89% are singletons. The sequenced material came from peripheral blood. All receptors derive from a woman in her thirties with acute or convalescent COVID-19.

The V and J genes are TRBV28 and TRBJ2-7; 11 bases are shared with TRBD1. Germline loops: CDR1 MDHEN, CDR2 SYDVKM. Unmatched junction bases numbered 11, after V lost 8 bases and J lost 5 bases. This CDR3 has 15 amino acids. CDR3 DNA: TGTGCCAGCGGGCGCGCGGGACAGGGGGAAAACGAGCAGTACTTC. The encoded protein is CASGRAGQGENEQYF.

J is TRBJ2-1 and V is TRBV7-6; TRBD1 matches at 8 bases. Germline CDR1 and CDR2: SGHVS and FNYEAQ. V lost 5 bases to trimming and J lost 0 bases; unmatched junction nucleotides: 6. The CDR3 runs to 16 residues. CDR3 DNA: TGTGCCAGCAGCCCTTGGACAGGGTCCTCCTACAATGAGCAGTTCTTC. Protein: CASSPWTGSSYNEQFF.

For the CDR3, the DNA is TGTGCCAGCAGTCTTACAGGACCGAACTACGAGCAGTACTTC. Translation gives CASSLTGPNYEQYF. V gene TRBV6-5 combines with J gene TRBJ2-7, with D possibly being TRBD1 (5 bases). This CDR3 has 14 amino acids. Germline V gene sequence: CDR1 MNHEY, CDR2 SVGAGI. Trimming stripped 5 bases from V and 3 bases from J, with 14 bases between.

This clone was counted at least ten times. This rearrangement joins TRBV30 to TRBJ1-1; D might be TRBD1 (6 bases). Trimming shortened V by 0 bases and J by 7 bases, and 15 bases separated the two germline ends. CDR1 is GTSNPN, CDR2 SVGIG, per germline (reference sequence). This CDR3 contains 14 residues. The CDR3 region is CAWSVRGGYLEAFF. The CDR3 nucleotides are TGTGCCTGGAGTGTAAGAGGGGGTTACCTTGAAGCTTTCTTT.

The J gene is TRBJ2-7, the V gene TRBV7-2, with 10 bases that match TRBD1. The V gene end was trimmed by 3 bases and the J gene end by 4 bases; junction bases not matched to a gene: 3. The CDR3 is made up of 14 amino acids. Germline V CDR1 and CDR2: SGHTA, FQGNSA. CDR3 DNA: TGTGCCAGCAGCTTGGGACAGGGGAATTACGAGCAGTACTTC. Protein: CASSLGQGNYEQYF.

This rearrangement joins TRBV6-2 or TRBV6-3 to TRBJ2-7; perhaps TRBD1 as D (5 bases). Germline V gene lookup returns CDR1 MNHEY and CDR2 SVGEGT. V was shortened by 4 bases and J by 4 bases, with 14 bases between the two germline ends. This CDR3 contains 14 residues. In nucleotides, the CDR3 is TGTGCCAGCAGTTCCTCGCAGGGTCATTACGAGCAGTACTTC. It specifies CASSSSQGHYEQYF.

This clone has only one observation. The J gene is TRBJ1-5, the V gene TRBV2, with D perhaps TRBD1 (5 bases). CDR1 SNHLY and CDR2 FYNNEI come from the germline V gene. V lost 8 bases and J lost 6, with 14 bases in between. This CDR3 contains 13 residues. In DNA form, the CDR3 reads TGTGCCAGCTCCCCCGGGGGTATTCAGCCCCAGCATTTT. Translation: CASSPGGIQPQHF.

The gene calls are TRBV19 and TRBJ2-3; 7 bases align to TRBD2. The CDR3 covers 16 residues. After removal of 5 bases from V and 0 bases from J, the junction contained 8 bases not matched to a gene. CDR1 and CDR2 (germline): LNHDA, SQIVND (reference sequence). The CDR3 bases are TGTGCCAGTAGTGGCGGCGGGGGTTCTAGCACAGATACGCAGTATTTT. Its translation is CASSGGGGSSTDTQYF. Variable domain in full (rest from reference TRBV19 and TRBJ2-3): DGGITQSPKYLFRKEGQNVTLSCEQNLNHDAMYWYRQDPGQGLRLIYYSQIVNDFQKGDIAEGYSVSREKKESFPLTVTSAQKNPTAFYLCASSGGGGSSTDTQYFGPGTRLTVL.